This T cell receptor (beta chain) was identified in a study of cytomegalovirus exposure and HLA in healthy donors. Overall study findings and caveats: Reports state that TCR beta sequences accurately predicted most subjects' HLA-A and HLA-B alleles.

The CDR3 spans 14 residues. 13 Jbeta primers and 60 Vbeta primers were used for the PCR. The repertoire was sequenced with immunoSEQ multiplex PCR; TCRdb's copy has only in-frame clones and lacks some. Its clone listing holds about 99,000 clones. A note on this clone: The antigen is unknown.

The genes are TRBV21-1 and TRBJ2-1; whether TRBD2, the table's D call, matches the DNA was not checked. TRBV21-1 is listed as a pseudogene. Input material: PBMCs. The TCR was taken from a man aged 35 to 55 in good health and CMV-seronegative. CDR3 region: CASSKMGGYNEQFF. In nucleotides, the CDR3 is TGTGCCAGCAGCAAAATGGGAGGATACAATGAGCAGTTCTTC.